These T cell receptor beta chains were read from a single sample in a study of T-cell reconstitution after alpha-beta-depleted transplantation in children. TCRdb re-called the PCR reads through MiXCR, storing one row per CDR3 protein. This table holds about 6,200 distinct CDR3 sequences, about 14% found once. The material sequenced was PBMCs, taken before TCRalphabeta/CD19-depleted stem cell transplant. The source of these receptors is a boy between 5 and 17 years old with acute lymphoblastic leukemia, due to receive a stem cell transplant. Each CDR3 is given with its conserved first and last residue. D genes are given only for firm matches. The size of a clone is reported for some rows only, either as once, few or many, or as a class for expanded clones.

j_gene,d_gene,abundance,v_gene,CDR3aa,CDR3nt
TRBJ1-1,NA,medium-sized,TRBV12-3/TRBV12-4,CASSLISPNTEAFF,TGTGCCAGCAGTTTAATTTCCCCGAACACTGAAGCTTTCTTT
TRBJ2-7,TRBD1,medium-sized,TRBV12-3/TRBV12-4,CASSRTGATYEQYF,TGTGCCAGCAGCAGGACAGGGGCAACCTACGAGCAGTACTTC
TRBJ2-7,NA,medium-sized,TRBV14,CASSQQTYEQYF,TGTGCCAGCAGCCAACAAACCTACGAGCAGTACTTC
TRBJ2-5,NA,medium-sized,TRBV13,CASSPPDSGWQETQYF,TGTGCCAGCAGCCCCCCCGACAGCGGTTGGCAAGAGACCCAGTACTTC
TRBJ2-7,TRBD1,medium-sized,TRBV6-5,CASRTGQHYHEQYF,TGTGCCAGCCGTACGGGACAGCATTACCACGAGCAGTACTTC
TRBJ1-1,NA,few,TRBV4-2,CAMSPEPGAKTEAFF,TGTGCCATGAGCCCAGAGCCGGGGGCGAAAACTGAAGCTTTCTTT
TRBJ2-5,NA,medium-sized,TRBV14,CASSQGTARGRETQYF,TGTGCCAGCAGCCAAGGAACGGCCAGGGGAAGAGAGACCCAGTACTTC
TRBJ1-1,NA,many,TRBV18,CASSSFRVGTEAFF,TGTGCCAGCTCGAGCTTCAGGGTGGGCACTGAAGCTTTCTTT
TRBJ2-5,TRBD2,many,TRBV6-1,CASRRWAELTSGRVETQYF,TGTGCCAGCAGACGATGGGCAGAGCTGACTAGCGGGAGGGTCGAGACCCAGTACTTC
TRBJ2-7,NA,medium-sized,TRBV6-5,CASTAGTKYEQYF,TGTGCCAGCACGGCCGGGACCAAATACGAGCAGTACTTC
TRBJ1-2,TRBD1,medium-sized,TRBV12-3/TRBV12-4,CASSLAGGVDGYTF,TGTGCCAGCAGTTTAGCAGGGGGCGTGGATGGCTACACCTTC
TRBJ2-1,NA,many,TRBV12-3/TRBV12-4,CASKGSSYNEQFF,TGTGCCAGCAAGGGTAGCTCCTACAATGAGCAGTTCTTC
TRBJ2-4,TRBD1,NA,TRBV19,CASSTGQGNLQYF,TGTGCCAGTAGTACGGGACAGGGAAATCTTCAGTACTTC
TRBJ2-7,NA,medium-sized,TRBV28,CASRYRDEQYF,TGTGCCAGCAGATACCGGGACGAGCAGTACTTC
TRBJ1-6,NA,medium-sized,TRBV7-9,CASSSRGQWGMNSPLHF,TGTGCCAGCAGCTCCCGAGGACAGTGGGGGATGAATTCACCCCTCCACTTT